This TCR beta chain is drawn from a study of blood T cells in healthy people across ages (dated by TCRdb to about 2015). A note on the overall study: In model experiments, roughly one uniquely barcoded TCR beta cDNA molecule per two T cells was captured by template switching. The study analyzed two additional independent replicas of 1 million unique cDNA reads from the same blood draw for two donors, one aged 18 to 30 and one aged 80 or older. To track age-related changes in TCR beta repertoire diversity, the study relied on deep sequencing normalized with unique cDNA molecular identifiers. Four age groups were formed from the donors: young (average approximately 15 years), middle-aged (less than 40), aged (62) and long-lived (approximately 80). Donors of different ages were randomly distributed across sequencing lanes to avoid experimental bias.

The donors were some 36 Caucasian individuals from Russia, aged roughly 6 to 100 years, who were systemically healthy. Roughly 11 milliliters of peripheral blood were drawn from each donor into EDTA-treated Vacutainer tubes. Ficoll-Paque density-gradient centrifugation was used to isolate PBMCs, with at least 7 million per sample. Total RNA was extracted from PBMCs with Trizol reagent, with at least 5 micrograms obtained per sample. Naive CD45RAhigh/CD27high T cell percentages were measured by flow cytometry on a PBMC aliquot from every donor. The library was made by 5' RACE. Sequencing instrument: Illumina HiSeq 2500. A second PCR of 7 to 11 cycles was performed with a sample-barcoded 5' primer and a J-beta primer mix. A unique molecular identifier was introduced onto each TCR beta cDNA molecule by a template-switch 5' adaptor carrying 12 random nucleotides. Each sample yielded at least 2.5 million CDR3-containing paired-end reads. First-strand cDNA synthesis was performed from all RNA using the Mint cDNA synthesis kit, with priming by a TRBC-specific oligonucleotide. All cDNA was treated with uracil-DNA glycosylase and then went through a first 18-cycle PCR with the universal primers M1SS and BC2_uni_R. As for how the authors treated the data: Each sample was normalized by randomly selecting 1 million high-quality reads, each carrying a distinct molecular identifier. Instead of being binned into consensus sequences, reads that shared molecular identifiers were thrown out. MiTCR, with a Q25 quality threshold and the strictest error-elimination algorithm, was used for CDR3 identification, clonotype clustering and error correction. A nonparametric unseen species model using Euler transformation provided a lower-bound estimate of total TCR beta diversity. TCRdb reran the public reads through fastp at Q25 and MiXCR, keeping productive beta chains. One record per CDR3 amino acid sequence lists the most common genes and DNA. The authors' filters were not applied to this entry. Within this sample are fewer than 1.5 million distinct CDR3 sequences, with approximately 38% of them counted one time only. Roughly 8.2% of the sample rests with the top ten.

Concerning this clonotype: Its antigen is still unknown. Base qualities are not recorded, but no much larger clone differs from it by a single base.

What the authors observed across the whole study: Because donor CMV infection status was unknown, age-related changes in expanded clonotypes were potentially confounded. Because profiling used bulk unsorted PBMCs, naive and antigen-experienced compartments could not be compared conclusively. Estimates of total diversity based on one million sequenced T cells were considered lower bounds and underestimates. The long-lived group showed more naive CD4+ T cells, fewer expanded clones and increased TCR diversity than the aged group, suggesting age selection. Observed TCR beta diversity per million T cells fell roughly linearly with age, and a significant reduction was already apparent by age about 43. The percentage of naive T cells measured by flow cytometry correlated strongly with observed TCR beta diversity.

Sequenced input: blood. The origin of this receptor is a woman aged 18-29 years in good health.

CDR3 reads: CASSLGPGITDTQYF. The nucleotide sequence reads TGTGCCAGCAGTTTAGGGCCGGGGATCACAGATACGCAGTATTTT. This chain is built from TRBV28 and TRBJ2-3, with a weak D call of TRBD2 (5 bases match). The CDR3 runs 15 residues from the cysteine to the phenylalanine. Just the 45-base CDR3 DNA is kept, in frame starting at base 1. The germline V gene specifies MDHEN as CDR1 and SYDVKM as CDR2. The V end loses 2 bases and the J end loses 2 bases, and a stretch of 11 bases separates them.